The rows below give T cell receptor beta chains drawn from one sample of a study of blood T cell repertoires in COVID-19. The assay was immunoSEQ multiplex PCR, and TCRdb's table has in-frame clones only and misses some. The data show 100,000 to 120,000 clones, 85% seen once. The sample was peripheral blood. Receptor source: a human donor in a cohort sampled during active COVID-19. Each CDR3 is given with its conserved first and last residue. The order of the fields is clone size, J gene, D gene, V gene, CDR3 DNA, CDR3 protein. A D gene is named only where the DNA matches it firmly. Not every row has a clone size; where given, it reads once, few, many or a size class.

>NA|TRBJ1-1|NA|TRBV5-4
TGTGCCAGCAGCTTGACAGGGCAAAGGACTGAAGCTTTCTTT
CASSLTGQRTEAFF
>NA|TRBJ1-6|TRBD1|TRBV5-6
TGTGCCAGCAGCTGGAGGGGGCTCCCAGGTGGACCCCTCCACTTT
CASSWRGLPGGPLHF
>NA|TRBJ1-5|NA|TRBV7-2
TGTGCCAGCAGCTTTCAGGGAGGCCATCAGCCCCAGCATTTT
CASSFQGGHQPQHF
>NA|TRBJ1-3|NA|TRBV20-1
TGCAGTGCATTACAAGGAAACACCATATATTTT
CSALQGNTIYF
>NA|TRBJ2-7|TRBD2|TRBV6-5
TGTGCCAGCAGTTCCCCACGGCAGCGGGGGGGCCTCGAGCAGTACTTC
CASSSPRQRGGLEQYF
>NA|TRBJ1-6|NA|TRBV5-1
TGCGCCAGCAGCTTGGCCAGTGATTCACCCCTCCACTTT
CASSLASDSPLHF
>NA|TRBJ2-1|TRBD1|TRBV4-1
TGCGCCAGCAGCCTCTGGGGACAGGACTACAATGAGCAGTTCTTC
CASSLWGQDYNEQFF
>few|TRBJ2-1|TRBD1|TRBV6-5
TGTGCCAGCAGCCGCGGGACAGGGGGGAATGAGCAGTTCTTC
CASSRGTGGNEQFF
>NA|TRBJ1-3|NA|TRBV28
TGTGCCGCGGGAAATCGATTGGACTCTGGAAACACCATATATTTT
CAAGNRLDSGNTIYF
>NA|TRBJ1-4|TRBD1|TRBV28
TGTGCCAGCGGCCCCCCCGGGACAGGGTTTGAAAAACTGTTTTTT
CASGPPGTGFEKLFF
>NA|TRBJ2-6|NA|TRBV6-6
TGTGCCAGCAGGGACAGCTCTGGGGCCAACGTCCTGACTTTC
CASRDSSGANVLTF
>NA|TRBJ2-1|NA|TRBV5-1
TGCGCCAGCAGCCTACTTGAACCGGCGGGGGCAGGAGACAATGAGCAGTTCTTC
CASSLLEPAGAGDNEQFF
>NA|TRBJ2-7|NA|TRBV29-1
TGCAGCGTGCTCCGGACAGATGGAGGCTACGAGCAGTACTTC
CSVLRTDGGYEQYF
>NA|TRBJ1-1|TRBD1|TRBV27
TGTGCCAGCAGAAGAGACAGGGGGGGCACTGAAGCTTTCTTT
CASRRDRGGTEAFF
>NA|TRBJ1-2|NA|TRBV3-1/TRBV3-2
TGTGCCAGCAGCCAAGATCTGTCCAGACTCTACTATGGCTACACCTTC
CASSQDLSRLYYGYTF
>NA|TRBJ2-7|NA|TRBV10-1
TGCGCCACCCGGTACCAGGGCCTCCCCTCCTACGAGCAGTACTTC
CATRYQGLPSYEQYF
>once|TRBJ1-4|NA|TRBV11-2
TGTGCCAGCAGCCGGAACAGGGCAACTAATGAAAAACTGTTTTTT
CASSRNRATNEKLFF
>NA|TRBJ2-1|NA|TRBV11-2
TGTGCCAGCAGCCGCGGCCTGGCGGGATACAATGAGCAGTTCTTC
CASSRGLAGYNEQFF
>NA|TRBJ2-5|NA|TRBV7-3
TGTGCCAGCAGCCAACTCCCCCAAGAGACCCAGTACTTC
CASSQLPQETQYF
>NA|TRBJ1-1|NA|TRBV11-2
TGTGCCAGCAGCTTAAAGGGACACTTGAACACTGAAGCTTTCTTT
CASSLKGHLNTEAFF
>NA|TRBJ2-1|TRBD1|TRBV7-6
TGTGCCAGCAGCTTAGCTTCCGGGACAGTGCCCAATGAGCAGTTCTTC
CASSLASGTVPNEQFF
>NA|TRBJ2-1|TRBD2|TRBV4-3
TGCGCCAGCAGCCAAAGGACCGCGGGGGGGTACAATGAGCAGTTCTTC
CASSQRTAGGYNEQFF
>NA|TRBJ1-4|NA|TRBV30
TGTGCCTGGAAGCGGGGCCAGGTTGGTGAAAAACTGTTTTTT
CAWKRGQVGEKLFF
>NA|TRBJ2-3|TRBD2|TRBV28
TGTGCCAGCTTGAGAGCGGGGAGCACAGATACGCAGTATTTT
CASLRAGSTDTQYF
>NA|TRBJ2-3|TRBD2|TRBV25-1
TGTGCCAGCAGTGAAGGCCTAGCGGGGGGCCTAGATACGCAGTATTTT
CASSEGLAGGLDTQYF
>once|TRBJ1-5|NA|TRBV12-3/TRBV12-4
TGTGCCAGCACCTATGAACAGGGTCAGCCCCAGCATTTT
CASTYEQGQPQHF
>NA|TRBJ1-2|NA|TRBV15
TGTGCCACCAGCACCCTACAGGGCCCGGAGCGTGGCTACACCTTC
CATSTLQGPERGYTF
>NA|TRBJ1-4|TRBD1|TRBV28
TGTGCCAGCAGTTCAACCCTCCAGGGGGCGTCGGGTGAAAAACTGTTTTTT
CASSSTLQGASGEKLFF
>NA|TRBJ2-1|NA|TRBV11-3
TGTGCCAGCAGCTTAGATTCGGTAGCAGCCTCCTACAATGAGCAGTTCTTC
CASSLDSVAASYNEQFF
>NA|TRBJ2-7|NA|TRBV20-1
TGCAGTGCTAGTCTTGGGCAGGAGCAGTACTTC
CSASLGQEQYF
>NA|TRBJ1-1|NA|TRBV5-1
TGCGCCAGCAGCTTGGAGGGACAAGCAAACACTGAAGCTTTCTTT
CASSLEGQANTEAFF
>NA|TRBJ2-7|NA|TRBV29-1
TGCAGCGTTGATTTCGGGATATCGGGCGAGCAGTACTTC
CSVDFGISGEQYF
>NA|TRBJ2-1|TRBD2|TRBV6-6
TGTGCCACGCACGGGAGGAACTCCTACAATGAGCAGTTCTTC
CATHGRNSYNEQFF
>NA|TRBJ1-2|TRBD1|TRBV10-2
TGCGCCAGCAGTGGGCGACAGGGGGCGACGGATGGCTACACCTTC
CASSGRQGATDGYTF
>NA|TRBJ2-7|TRBD1|TRBV6-5
TGTGCCAGCAGTAGACGGACAGGGACCTCCTACGAGCAGTACTTC
CASSRRTGTSYEQYF
>NA|TRBJ2-3|NA|TRBV25-1
TGTGCCAGCAGTCGGGGGGCGGACTTCACAGATACGCAGTATTTT
CASSRGADFTDTQYF
>NA|TRBJ1-5|NA|TRBV12-3/TRBV12-4
TGTGCCAGCACCAAAGGGGGAAATCAGCCCCAGCATTTT
CASTKGGNQPQHF
>NA|TRBJ2-7|NA|TRBV6-5
TGCGGGTCCGCTGACGCCTACGAGCAGTACTTC
CGSADAYEQYF
>NA|TRBJ2-1|TRBD2|TRBV6-5
TGTGCCAGCAGTTACTCATCCTTACTAGCGGTCGAGCAGTTCTTC
CASSYSSLLAVEQFF
>NA|TRBJ2-1|TRBD2|TRBV6-6
TGTGCCAGCAACACGCCCGGGACTAATTACAATGAGCAGTTCTTC
CASNTPGTNYNEQFF
>once|TRBJ2-3|NA|TRBV3-1/TRBV3-2
TGTGCCAGCAGCCAAGAAGCAGGCCCCCCAGATACGCAGTATTTT
CASSQEAGPPDTQYF
>NA|TRBJ2-7|TRBD1|TRBV12-3/TRBV12-4
TGTGCCAGCAGTTTTGGGACAGGTCTCGAGCAGTACTTC
CASSFGTGLEQYF
>NA|TRBJ2-7|TRBD1|TRBV6-2/TRBV6-3
TGTGCCAGCAGTTACTCCGGGACAGGTCCCTACGAGCAGTACTTC
CASSYSGTGPYEQYF
>NA|TRBJ2-7|NA|TRBV5-1
TGCGCCAGCAGCTTGGCCCCAGGAGAGCAGTACTTC
CASSLAPGEQYF
>NA|TRBJ2-3|NA|TRBV10-1
TGCGCCAGCAGTGCGGGAAAAAGCACAGATACGCAGTATTTT
CASSAGKSTDTQYF
>NA|TRBJ1-2|NA|TRBV4-3
TGCGCCAGCAGCCCAGTCGCAGGGGAGGGCTATGGCTACACCTTC
CASSPVAGEGYGYTF
>NA|TRBJ1-2|TRBD1|TRBV7-6
TGTGCCAGCAGCTTAGTAGAGGGGGCAGACTATGGCTACACCTTC
CASSLVEGADYGYTF
>NA|TRBJ1-5|TRBD1|TRBV2
TGTGCCAGCGGCGGGGGACAGGGGAGCCAGCCCCAGCATTTT
CASGGGQGSQPQHF
>NA|TRBJ1-5|TRBD1|TRBV4-1
TGCGCCAGCAGCCAAGCTGTGCAGGGGGGTCAGCCCCAGCATTTT
CASSQAVQGGQPQHF
>NA|TRBJ1-1|NA|TRBV5-1
TGCGCCAGCAGCTTGGCGAGGGAGAACACTGAAGCTTTCTTT
CASSLARENTEAFF
>NA|TRBJ2-1|NA|TRBV9
TGTGCCAGCAGCCCCCAAGCGGACAGCTCCTACAATGAGCAGTTCTTC
CASSPQADSSYNEQFF
>once|TRBJ2-7|NA|TRBV20-1
TGCAGTGCTGCGACAGAATACGAGCAGTACTTC
CSAATEYEQYF
>NA|TRBJ1-1|TRBD1|TRBV2
TGTGCCAGCAGTCAAAGTACAGGGGAGGCTGAAGCTTTCTTT
CASSQSTGEAEAFF
>NA|TRBJ2-5|TRBD1|TRBV19
TGTGCCAGTAGTATAACAGGGGCCGGAGAGACCCAGTACTTC
CASSITGAGETQYF
>NA|TRBJ1-6|NA|TRBV10-2
TGCGCCAGCAGGAAGTACGGGGGTGGCTCACCCCTCCACTTT
CASRKYGGGSPLHF
>NA|TRBJ1-5|TRBD1|TRBV7-2
TGTGCCAGCAGCTGGGACAGGGATCAGCCCCAGCATTTT
CASSWDRDQPQHF
>NA|TRBJ1-2|NA|TRBV6-2/TRBV6-3
TGTGCCAGCAGTTACGAGGGTTACTACTATGGCTACACCTTC
CASSYEGYYYGYTF
>once|TRBJ2-5|NA|TRBV3-1/TRBV3-2
TGTGCCAGCAGCGCCGGAGAGACCCAGTACTTC
CASSAGETQYF
>NA|TRBJ2-1|TRBD1|TRBV5-1
TGCGCCAGCAGCTTGGGACAGGGGAACAATGAGCAGTTCTTC
CASSLGQGNNEQFF